The 22 T cell receptor beta chains below all came from one sample that was sequenced in a study of cytomegalovirus exposure and HLA in healthy donors. PCR involved 60 Vbeta and 13 Jbeta primers. Sequencing used immunoSEQ multiplex PCR; TCRdb keeps in-frame clones, though not all of them. This sample has more than 95,000 clones, with approximately 80% found just once. Material for sequencing was PBMCs. All receptors come from a male donor in good health and CMV-seronegative.

V usage is TRBV18 and J usage is TRBJ2-2; TRBD2 aligns across 12 bases. Looked up from germline, CDR1 is KGHSH and CDR2 is LQKENI. The CDR3 spans 17 residues. V lost 0 bases and J lost 6; bases outside the gene matches: 5. The DNA of the CDR3 is TGTGCCAGCTCACCACCGACTAGCGGGAGACGGGCCGGGGAGCTGTTTTTT. Its protein is CASSPPTSGRRAGELFF.

This clone appeared once. This chain links TRBV10-3 with TRBJ2-2, with 16 bases lining up with TRBD2. The CDR3 totals 18 residues. V dropped 7 bases and J dropped 0; count of bases not matched to a gene: 5. The germline CDR1 and CDR2 sequences are ENHRY and SYGVKD. CDR3 region: CAINPGLAGGPNTGELFF. In nucleotides, the CDR3 is TGTGCCATCAACCCGGGACTAGCGGGAGGGCCGAACACCGGGGAGCTGTTTTTT.

The chain links TRBV9 to TRBJ2-5; 11 bases map to TRBD1. In germline, CDR1 is SGDLS, CDR2 YYNGEE. Germline trimming cut 0 bases from V and 4 bases from J; bases unmatched to any gene: 5. This CDR3 is built from 16 residues. In DNA form, the CDR3 reads TGTGCCAGCAGCGTAGCAAGGACAGGGGGCTCAGAGACCCAGTACTTC. Translation gives CASSVARTGGSETQYF.

The V call is TRBV28, the J call TRBJ1-3, with a tentative D call TRBD1 (5 bases). CDR3 length equals 14 residues. V lost 7 bases to trimming and J lost 2 bases, with 12 bases between them. Germline assignment: CDR1 MDHEN and CDR2 SYDVKM. This CDR3 reads CASNQGSAGNTIYF. In DNA form, the CDR3 reads TGTGCCAGCAATCAGGGTTCTGCTGGAAACACCATATATTTT.

This clone showed up just a few times. This sequence joins TRBV5-6 and TRBJ2-7; tentatively, D is TRBD1 (6 bases). V dropped 2 bases and J dropped 5 bases, with 11 bases sitting between them. Germline assignment: CDR1 SGHDT and CDR2 YYEEEE. This CDR3 contains 13 residues. In nucleotides, the CDR3 is TGTGCCAGCAGCTTCGGACAGATTCACGAGCAGTACTTC. This gives the protein CASSFGQIHEQYF.

The CDR3 reads CSVEVREGTGELFF. The CDR3 region has the DNA TGCAGCGTTGAAGTCCGGGAAGGCACCGGGGAGCTGTTTTTT. V gene TRBV29-1 combines with J gene TRBJ2-2; D perhaps matches TRBD2 (5 bases). This CDR3 spans 14 amino acids. Trimming stripped 1 base from V and 4 bases from J, with 10 bases between. The germline gives CDR1 SQVTM, CDR2 ANQGSEA.

J is TRBJ1-5 and V is TRBV19, with D possibly matching TRBD1 (6 bases). The germline V and J ends were trimmed by 5 bases and 0 bases, with 14 bases remaining between them. Germline V gene data show CDR1 as LNHDA and CDR2 as SQIVND (reference sequence). The CDR3 spans 16 residues. Here the CDR3 reads CASSLRDTVSNQPQHF. In nucleotides, the CDR3 is TGTGCCAGTAGTTTAAGGGACACGGTTAGCAATCAGCCCCAGCATTTT.

The V and J genes are TRBV2 and TRBJ2-2, with 7 bases fitting TRBD2. This CDR3 is 15 amino acids long. Germline V CDR1 and CDR2: SNHLY, FYNNEI. Trimming cost V 2 bases and J 5 bases; bases outside gene matches: 5. The CDR3 nucleotides are TGTGCCAGCAGTGAATACGGGGGGTTGACCGGGGAGCTGTTTTTT. Translation gives CASSEYGGLTGELFF.

The chain couples TRBV19 to TRBJ2-2, with D perhaps TRBD1 (5 bases). Trimming left V 5 bases short and J 5 bases short, with 15 bases between. There are 15 residues in the CDR3. Germline V lookup: CDR1 LNHDA, CDR2 SQIVND (reference sequence). CDR3 nucleotides: TGTGCCAGTAGTTGGGGCCGGAGAGGAACCGGGGAGCTGTTTTTT. This translates into CASSWGRRGTGELFF.

V and J are TRBV9 and TRBJ1-2; the D is unclear. Deletions cut 4 bases from V and 7 bases from J, with 20 bases between. The CDR3 is 15 residues long. Per germline, CDR1 SGDLS and CDR2 YYNGEE. CDR3 in DNA: TGTGCCAGCAGCCCGTACCTTGATTCAACTGGTGGCTACACCTTC. Its translation: CASSPYLDSTGGYTF. Filled out from reference TRBV9 and TRBJ1-2, the complete variable domain reads DSGVTQTPKHLITATGQRVTLRCSPRSGDLSVYWYQQSLDQGLQFLIQYYNGEERAKGNILERFSAQQFPDLHSELNLSSLELGDSALYFCASSPYLDSTGGYTFGSGTRLTVV.

The chain carries TRBV5-4 and TRBJ1-2, with 7 bases lining up with TRBD1. The germline V gene has CDR1 SGHNT and CDR2 YYREEE (reference sequence). J was trimmed by 5 bases and V by 4 bases; bases with no gene match: 11. The CDR3 is 15 residues long. CDR3 DNA: TGTGCCAGCAGCCCTCAAGGACAGGCAGTATATGGCTACACCTTC. Residues: CASSPQGQAVYGYTF. The full variable domain, its missing parts supplied by reference TRBV5-4 and TRBJ1-2, is ETGVTQSPTHLIKTRGQQVTLRCSSQSGHNTVSWYQQALGQGPQFIFQYYREEENGRGNFPPRFSGLQFPNYSSELNVNALELDDSALYLCASSPQGQAVYGYTFGSGTRLTVV.

The V gene is TRBV7-9, the J gene TRBJ2-7, with 8 bases lining up with TRBD2. This CDR3 region has 15 residues. The junction had 14 bases not matched to a gene; V was cut back by 7 bases and J by 6 bases. Germline V gene lookup returns CDR1 SEHNR and CDR2 FQNEAQ (reference sequence). CDR3 region: CASIPGAGGPSEQYF. The CDR3 nucleotides are TGTGCCAGCATCCCTGGCGCGGGGGGCCCCAGCGAGCAGTACTTC. Combining the CDR3 with reference TRBV7-9 and TRBJ2-7 gives the whole variable domain DTGVSQNPRHKITKRGQNVTFRCDPISEHNRLYWYRQTLGQGPEFLTYFQNEAQLEKSRLLSDRFSAERPKGSFSTLEIQRTEQGDSAMYLCASIPGAGGPSEQYFGPGTRLTVT.

CDR3 region: CASSDLGQGDNEQFF. The CDR3 region has the DNA TGTGCCAGCAGTGATTTGGGACAGGGGGACAATGAGCAGTTCTTC. The rearrangement joins TRBV2 to TRBJ2-1; 11 positions match TRBD1. J gave up 5 bases and V 3 bases, and 3 bases lay outside the gene matches. The CDR3 is 15 amino acids. Germline lookup yields CDR1 SNHLY and CDR2 FYNNEI. The full variable domain, with the rest looked up from reference TRBV2 and TRBJ2-1, is EPEVTQTPSHQVTQMGQEVILRCVPISNHLYFYWYRQILGQKVEFLVSFYNNEISEKSEIFDDQFSVERPDGSNFTLKIRSTKLEDSAMYFCASSDLGQGDNEQFFGPGTRLTVL.

The V gene is TRBV5-1, the J gene TRBJ2-5, with 7 bases fitting TRBD2. Losses at the gene ends were 4 bases for V and 2 bases for J; bases not matched to a gene: 8. In germline, CDR1 is SGHRS, CDR2 YFSETQ. The CDR3 loop spans 15 amino acids. CDR3 in amino acids: CASSPLADSQETQYF. Here the CDR3 DNA reads TGCGCCAGCAGCCCTCTAGCGGACTCACAAGAGACCCAGTACTTC.

V is TRBV19 and J is TRBJ2-3; TRBD2 aligns across 8 bases. CDR1 is LNHDA, CDR2 SQIVND, per germline (reference sequence). With 5 bases clipped from V and 6 bases from J, the junction kept 10 bases outside the gene matches. This CDR3 is built from 15 residues. The CDR3 region is CASSSIGGGWDTQYF. The CDR3 bases are TGTGCCAGTAGTTCGATCGGCGGGGGGTGGGATACGCAGTATTTT.

The chain recombines TRBV4-1 with TRBJ2-2; D possibly corresponds to TRBD1 (6 bases). Germline loops: CDR1 MGHRA, CDR2 YSYEKL. This CDR3 region has 16 residues. V was cut by 4 bases and J by 6 bases, with 18 bases left in between. For the CDR3, the DNA is TGCGCCAGCAGCCCTACCCGTTCACAGGGTTCCGGGGAGCTGTTTTTT. The encoded protein is CASSPTRSQGSGELFF.

The gene calls are TRBV28 and TRBJ1-2; TRBD1 matches at 9 bases. With V trimmed by 4 bases and J by 1 base, 10 bases remained unmatched. From germline, CDR1 is MDHEN and CDR2 SYDVKM. The CDR3 is 17 residues long. The CDR3 spells CASSSEPGTGSNYGYTF. The CDR3 region has the DNA TGTGCCAGCAGTTCAGAGCCCGGGACAGGGAGTAACTATGGCTACACCTTC.

The J gene is TRBJ2-1, the V gene TRBV11-1; 7 nucleotides line up with TRBD1. CDR1 and CDR2 from the germline V gene are SGHAT and FQDESV (reference sequence). With V trimmed by 6 bases and J by 7 bases, 12 bases remained unmatched. CDR3 length: 15 residues. The CDR3 DNA reads TGTGCCAGCAGTCACCAGGGGGAAGGGGTTAATGAGCAGTTCTTC. Translation gives CASSHQGEGVNEQFF.

The rearrangement joins TRBV6-1 to TRBJ1-2, with 9 bases matching TRBD1. With 6 bases clipped from V and 6 bases from J, the junction kept 5 bases outside the gene matches. CDR3 length equals 13 residues. Germline V gene lookup returns CDR1 MNHNS and CDR2 SASEGT. The CDR3 protein is CASRLDRGDGYTF. The CDR3 nucleotides are TGTGCCAGCAGATTGGACAGGGGTGATGGCTACACCTTC.

The chain couples TRBV4-1 to TRBJ2-5; 10 bases fit TRBD2. The CDR3 totals 15 residues. Germline lookup yields CDR1 MGHRA and CDR2 YSYEKL. The V segment lost 1 base and the J segment 4 bases; nucleotides outside the gene matches: 3. In DNA form, the CDR3 reads TGCGCCAGCAGCCAAGTAACTAGCGGGATAGAGACCCAGTACTTC. This sequence encodes CASSQVTSGIETQYF.

This clone came up once. CDR3 amino acids: CASSNGRTGLILQKLFF. CDR3 bases: TGTGCCAGTAGTAACGGGCGGACAGGATTAATCCTCCAAAAACTGTTTTTT. The V gene is TRBV19, the J gene TRBJ1-4, with 7 bases aligning to TRBD1. Germline trimming cut 4 bases from V and 9 bases from J; bases unmatched to any gene: 17. Per the germline V gene, CDR1 is LNHDA and CDR2 is SQIVND (reference sequence). The CDR3 consists of 17 residues.

This clone was counted a single time. The rearrangement links TRBV29-1 to TRBJ1-2; 9 bases match TRBD1. The CDR3 sequence is 13 residues long. The germline CDR1 and CDR2 sequences are SQVTM and ANQGSEA. Unmatched junction bases numbered 8, after V lost 5 bases and J lost 7 bases. CDR3 sequence reads: CSVSGQGYAGYTF. Here the CDR3 DNA reads TGCAGCGTTTCGGGACAGGGTTATGCTGGCTACACCTTC.